Listed below are T cell receptor beta chains from one sample, sequenced in a study of memory CD4+ T cells and cytomegalovirus serostatus. The repertoire was sequenced with immunoSEQ multiplex PCR; TCRdb's copy has only in-frame clones and lacks some. In the table there are approximately 52,000 clones, just under 80% of which are singletons. The sequencing input was memory CD4+ T cells from blood. The receptors derive from an adult in good health and CMV-seronegative. Each CDR3 is given with its conserved first and last residue. Each record gives: J gene, clone size, D gene, V gene, CDR3 DNA, CDR3 protein. A D gene is named only where the DNA matches it firmly. Not every row has a clone size; where given, it reads once, few, many or a size class.

J: TRBJ1-6
size: .
D: .
V: TRBV2
DNA: TGTGCCAGCCTCCCAGCTTCAGGCAGCTCCTATAATTCACCCCTCCACTTT
CDR3: CASLPASGSSYNSPLHF

J: TRBJ2-4
size: once
D: .
V: TRBV11-1
DNA: TGTGCCAGCAGCTTAGGCCGAGAGGGAACGAACATTCAGTACTTC
CDR3: CASSLGREGTNIQYF

J: TRBJ1-5
size: .
D: .
V: TRBV28
DNA: TGTGCCAGCTCTGAGGATCAGCCCCAGCATTTT
CDR3: CASSEDQPQHF

J: TRBJ1-2
size: .
D: .
V: TRBV19
DNA: TGTGCCAGTAGTATTTCGGCAGGAGGCGGCTACACCTTC
CDR3: CASSISAGGGYTF

J: TRBJ2-7
size: .
D: TRBD1
V: TRBV9
DNA: TGTGCCAGCAGCGTAGGGAGTTCGGGACAGCTAGTCGAGCAGTACTTC
CDR3: CASSVGSSGQLVEQYF

J: TRBJ2-7
size: .
D: TRBD2
V: TRBV19
DNA: TGTGCCAGTAGTGGACTAAGCGGGGGGGCTACGGAGCAGTACTTC
CDR3: CASSGLSGGATEQYF

J: TRBJ2-7
size: .
D: .
V: TRBV2
DNA: TGTGCCAGCAGTGACTGGCGGGACGGCGAGCAGTACTTC
CDR3: CASSDWRDGEQYF

J: TRBJ2-2
size: .
D: .
V: TRBV10-3
DNA: TGTGCCATCAGAGCCGACAGGGGGACTAGGAAGACCGGGGAGCTGTTTTTT
CDR3: CAIRADRGTRKTGELFF

J: TRBJ1-1
size: once
D: .
V: TRBV6-1
DNA: TGTGCCAGCAGCAACAGGGTCCTAGCTTTCTTT
CDR3: CASSNRVLAFF

J: TRBJ2-1
size: .
D: TRBD1
V: TRBV5-6
DNA: TGTGCCAGCAGCCATAAAACCCCGGGACAGGTTGAGCAGTTCTTC
CDR3: CASSHKTPGQVEQFF

J: TRBJ2-7
size: .
D: TRBD1
V: TRBV5-6
DNA: TGTGCCAGCAGCTGGGACAGAAAAACCTACGAGCAGTACTTC
CDR3: CASSWDRKTYEQYF

J: TRBJ2-2
size: .
D: .
V: TRBV2
DNA: TGTGCCAGCAGTGGACAGGGACTGAACACCGGGGAGCTGTTTTTT
CDR3: CASSGQGLNTGELFF

J: TRBJ1-2
size: .
D: .
V: TRBV5-1
DNA: TGCGCCAGCAGCGCGACACAGGGAAGCTATGGCTACACCTTC
CDR3: CASSATQGSYGYTF

J: TRBJ1-1
size: .
D: .
V: TRBV28
DNA: TGTGCCAGCAGAACCCAGTTAGCTGAAGCTTTCTTT
CDR3: CASRTQLAEAFF

J: TRBJ1-1
size: .
D: TRBD1
V: TRBV5-1
DNA: TGCGCCAGCAGCTGGGACAGGCCTATGAACACTGAAGCTTTCTTT
CDR3: CASSWDRPMNTEAFF

J: TRBJ2-1
size: .
D: .
V: TRBV7-9
DNA: TGTGCCAGCAGCCGGCTCGTGGCCGTCTCCTACAATGAGCAGTTCTTC
CDR3: CASSRLVAVSYNEQFF

J: TRBJ2-5
size: .
D: .
V: TRBV28
DNA: TGTGCCAGCAGCGGGAAAGAGACCCAGTACTTC
CDR3: CASSGKETQYF

J: TRBJ1-2
size: few
D: .
V: TRBV12-2
DNA: TGTGCAAGTCGCTTAGGAGGGGGGTGCTATGGCTACACCTTC
CDR3: CASRLGGGCYGYTF

J: TRBJ2-7
size: .
D: TRBD1
V: TRBV5-1
DNA: TGCGCCAGCAGCTTGGGTGGGACAGGGACCTACGAGCAGTACTTC
CDR3: CASSLGGTGTYEQYF

J: TRBJ2-2
size: .
D: .
V: TRBV15
DNA: TGTGCCACCAGCGGAGACCTGGGGACCGGGGAGCTGTTTTTT
CDR3: CATSGDLGTGELFF

J: TRBJ2-3
size: .
D: .
V: TRBV5-1
DNA: TGCGCCAGCAGCTTGGGGCCCGCTAGCACAGATACGCAGTATTTT
CDR3: CASSLGPASTDTQYF

J: TRBJ1-1
size: .
D: .
V: TRBV20-1
DNA: TGCACCGCTCGGGACGCTCCTGGGGCTTTCTTT
CDR3: CTARDAPGAFF

J: TRBJ2-5
size: .
D: TRBD2
V: TRBV5-4
DNA: TGTGCCAGCAGCTTTACCGGGACTAGAGAGACCCAGTACTTC
CDR3: CASSFTGTRETQYF

J: TRBJ1-1
size: .
D: TRBD1
V: TRBV5-5
DNA: TGTGCCAGCAGCCCATCGGACAGGGCGGGCACTGAAGCTTTCTTT
CDR3: CASSPSDRAGTEAFF

J: TRBJ1-2
size: once
D: .
V: TRBV29-1
DNA: TGCAGCGTTGTAGAGGGAGATGTCCGTGGCTACACCTTC
CDR3: CSVVEGDVRGYTF

J: TRBJ2-3
size: .
D: .
V: TRBV13
DNA: TGTGCCAGCAGCGGCGGGACTCTCGGAAACACAGATACGCAGTATTTT
CDR3: CASSGGTLGNTDTQYF

J: TRBJ1-6
size: .
D: .
V: TRBV5-1
DNA: TGCGCCAGCAGTTCGGAGGGGGGCTCCTATAATTCACCCCTCCACTTT
CDR3: CASSSEGGSYNSPLHF

J: TRBJ1-5
size: .
D: .
V: TRBV15
DNA: TGTGCCACCAGCAGAGATACAAGGGGCAATCAGCCCCAGCATTTT
CDR3: CATSRDTRGNQPQHF

J: TRBJ2-7
size: few
D: .
V: TRBV5-6
DNA: TGTGCCAGCAGCTACTCAGGGGAGCAGTACTTC
CDR3: CASSYSGEQYF

J: TRBJ2-5
size: .
D: TRBD2
V: TRBV5-1
DNA: TGCGCCAGCAGCCTAGCGGGCCCGGAGACCCAGTACTTC
CDR3: CASSLAGPETQYF

J: TRBJ1-2
size: .
D: TRBD1
V: TRBV6-5
DNA: TGTGCCAGCAGTCGCACAACAGGGGGCTATGGCTACACCTTC
CDR3: CASSRTTGGYGYTF

J: TRBJ2-1
size: .
D: .
V: TRBV12-5
DNA: TGTGCTAGTGGCACCCCTGGGACGAACTACAATGAGCAGTTCTTC
CDR3: CASGTPGTNYNEQFF

J: TRBJ2-7
size: .
D: .
V: TRBV2
DNA: TGTGCCAGCAGCCCTCTCTACGAGCAGTACTTC
CDR3: CASSPLYEQYF